This T cell receptor (beta chain) stems from a study of T cells in Graves' hyperthyroidism and ophthalmopathy. About the research overall: Peripheral blood sampling occurred at initial diagnosis, before any treatment.

The V gene's germline CDR1 is SNHLY and CDR2 FYNNEI. With 4 bases clipped from V and 4 bases from J, the junction kept 10 bases outside the gene matches. The CDR3 length is 15 residues. Diagnosis of hyperthyroidism was new in patients aged 18 to 65, and its duration was under 2 months. This clonotype appeared many times. The CDR3 regions of TCR beta were amplified from RNA transcripts. The HTBI set primed first-round TCR CDR3 RT-PCR. TCRdb re-called the multiplex PCR reads with MiXCR, one entry per CDR3 protein. The top ten hold about 14% of the sample, which has roughly 720,000 distinct CDR3 sequences, roughly a sixth seen once.

This receptor was obtained from a man aged 50-60 years with Graves' hyperthyroidism. This chain uses TRBV2 with TRBJ2-7; 7 bases agree with TRBD1. Input material: blood. The chain's CDR3 is CASSVQRQGGYEQYF. In DNA, the CDR3 is TGTGCCAGCAGTGTCCAGCGACAGGGCGGTTACGAGCAGTACTTC.